This T cell receptor beta chain is drawn from a study of T-cell memory formation after mild COVID-19. The study's findings and limits: CM and EM subsets held most contracting CD4+ clones; EMRA held CD8+ ones.

The ends lost 5 bases at V and 0 bases at J; junction bases unmatched: 10. Germline V lookup: CDR1 SGHVS, CDR2 FNYEAQ. CDR3 length: 17 amino acids. As concerns this clonotype: As yet, its antigen is unknown.

Using constant-segment primers, 5'RACE produced TCR alpha and TCR beta cDNA libraries carrying sample barcodes and UMIs. TCRdb called the 5' RACE reads again in MiXCR, with one record for every CDR3 protein. The profile shows some 130,000 distinct CDR3 sequences, approximately 6.2% of them singletons. The sample was PBMCs or a T cell subset sorted from them (not recorded which). The V gene is TRBV7-6, the J gene TRBJ1-5, with 7 bases that match TRBD1. The receptor was derived from an adult woman who had mild COVID-19 (a few samples of this study predate the infection). Cell type and time point are not known. The CDR3 nucleotides read TGTGCCAGCAGCCGCCGACAGGGCGGCAATAGCAATCAGCCCCAGCATTTT. This encodes CASSRRQGGNSNQPQHF.